This TCR beta chain is from a study of shared clonotypes between healthy human individuals. The data were produced by immunoSEQ multiplex PCR, yet TCRdb's version contains in-frame clones alone and is incomplete. The sample carries about 2.4 million clones, approximately 94% recorded once. V trimming: 1 base; J trimming: 4 bases; junction bases outside the gene matches: 10. Germline CDR1 and CDR2: SGHTA and FQGNSA. This CDR3 spans 16 amino acids. The J gene is TRBJ2-7, the V gene TRBV7-2; 7 nucleotides line up with TRBD1. This sequence was found in a man between 18 and 29 years old in good health. Source material: naive CD4+ T cells sorted from blood. Documented subset: CD45RA+ positively selected. The CDR3 nucleotides are TGTGCCAGCAGCTTAGTTGAGTCAGGGGGTGGATACGAGCAGTACTTC. This codes for CASSLVESGGGYEQYF.